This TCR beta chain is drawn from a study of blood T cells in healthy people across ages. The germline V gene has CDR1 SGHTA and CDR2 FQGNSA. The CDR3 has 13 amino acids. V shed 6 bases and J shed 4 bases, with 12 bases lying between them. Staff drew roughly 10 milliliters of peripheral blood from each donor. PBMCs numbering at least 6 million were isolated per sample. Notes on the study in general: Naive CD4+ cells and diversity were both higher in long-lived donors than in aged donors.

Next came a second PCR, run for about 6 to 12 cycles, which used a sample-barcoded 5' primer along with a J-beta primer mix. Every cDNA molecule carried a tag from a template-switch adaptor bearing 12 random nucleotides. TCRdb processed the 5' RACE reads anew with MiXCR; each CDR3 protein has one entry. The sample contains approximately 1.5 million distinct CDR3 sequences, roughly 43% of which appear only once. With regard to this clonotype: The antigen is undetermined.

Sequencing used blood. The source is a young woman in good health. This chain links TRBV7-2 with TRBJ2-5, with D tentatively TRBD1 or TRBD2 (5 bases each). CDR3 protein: CASRPGARETQYF. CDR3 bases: TGTGCCAGCAGGCCCGGGGCTCGAGAGACCCAGTACTTC.